Listed here is a single T cell receptor (beta chain). The antigen remains undetermined. This sample is drawn from a study of Ad26.COV2.S vaccination and SARS-CoV-2 variants. Findings and caveats of the study: Compared with placebo recipients, vaccine recipients had higher spike-specific TCR breadth. The analyses of TCR breadth and depth may have understated the size of total T cell responses. There was reportedly substantial breadth in spike-specific CD8+ and CD4+ T cell responses after vaccination.

The treatment is: around 19 received Ad26.COV2.S at low or high dose, single or two shots; roughly 5 received placebo; per-sample allocation not given. Sample collection was performed on day 63 after the first vaccine or placebo injection. Only in-frame clones appear in the TCRdb table, and some are missing; sequencing was by immunoSEQ multiplex PCR. The top ten hold 1.5% to 2% of the sample, which has over 450,000 clones, 89% seen once. The sequence came from a person between 18 and 60 years old who received the Ad26.COV2.S COVID-19 vaccine or a placebo. Specimen: peripheral blood, collected in a trial of Ad26.COV2.S vaccine versus placebo.

In DNA, the CDR3 is TGTGCCAGCAGCCAAGCCTTAATGAACACTGAAGCTTTCTTT. This sequence encodes CASSQALMNTEAFF. This chain connects TRBV3-1 (or the pseudogene TRBV3-2) to TRBJ1-1; D gene uncertain. CDR3 length: 14 residues. V lost 1 base, J lost 0 bases, and 6 bases lay in between. CDR1 is LGHDT, CDR2 YNNKEL, per germline (reference sequence).